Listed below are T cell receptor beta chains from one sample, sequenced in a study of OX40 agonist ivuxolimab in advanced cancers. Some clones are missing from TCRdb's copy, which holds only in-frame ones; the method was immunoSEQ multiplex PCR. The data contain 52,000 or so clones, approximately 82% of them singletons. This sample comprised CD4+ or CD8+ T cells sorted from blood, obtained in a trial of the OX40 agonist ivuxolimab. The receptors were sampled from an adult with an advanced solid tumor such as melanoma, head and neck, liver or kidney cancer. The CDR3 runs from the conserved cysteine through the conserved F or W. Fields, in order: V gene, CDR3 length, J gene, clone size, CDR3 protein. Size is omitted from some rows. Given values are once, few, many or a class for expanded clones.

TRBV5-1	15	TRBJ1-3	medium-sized	CASSRGESSGNTIYF
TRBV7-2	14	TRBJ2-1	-	CASSYQPRNNEQFF
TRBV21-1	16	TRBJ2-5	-	CASTLLAGDAPETQYF
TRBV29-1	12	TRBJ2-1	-	CSVVKLAEEQFF
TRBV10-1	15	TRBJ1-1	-	CASSDQGTMNTEAFF
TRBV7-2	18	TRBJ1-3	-	CASSLGTGGARSGNTIYF
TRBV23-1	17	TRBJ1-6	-	CASSPPVPGQEDSPLHF
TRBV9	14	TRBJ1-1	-	CASSVRGQDTEAFF
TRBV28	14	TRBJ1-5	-	CASSLWGRGQPQHF
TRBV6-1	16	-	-	CASSGPRDRGTYEQYF
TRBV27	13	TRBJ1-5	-	CASSYSRDQPQHF
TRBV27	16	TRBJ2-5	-	CASSFSPGQPGSTQYF
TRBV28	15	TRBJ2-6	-	CASKRGISGANVLTF
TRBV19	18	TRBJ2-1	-	CASSIEGTSGMSYNEQFF
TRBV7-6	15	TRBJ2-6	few	CASSAQSSGANVLTF
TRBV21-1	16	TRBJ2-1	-	CASSNRDRKGSNEQFF
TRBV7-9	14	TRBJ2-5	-	CASSFWTAEETQYF
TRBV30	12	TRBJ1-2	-	CAWGGEWAGYTF
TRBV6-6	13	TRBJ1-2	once	CASGDRQNYGYTF
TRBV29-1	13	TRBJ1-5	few	CSVETGSNQPQHF
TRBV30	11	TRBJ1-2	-	CALDRNYGYTF
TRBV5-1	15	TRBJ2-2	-	CASSSGTVNTGELFF
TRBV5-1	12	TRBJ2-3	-	CASSLEGDTQYF